This TCR beta chain was captured in a study of shared clonotypes between healthy human individuals. CD8 cells classed as naive were CD45RO-negative and positively selected for CCR7, excluding terminally differentiated effector memory CD45RA+ cells. Findings and caveats of the study: Naive subsets generally exceeded memory subsets in estimated richness.

Methods used by the authors: ImmunoSEQ gave junction-only sequences without quality scores, so filtering differed. Clones were sequenced by immunoSEQ multiplex PCR, and TCRdb holds only the in-frame ones, with some missing. The DNA was the basis for D and trimming; V, J and clone size are from that table. In the table there are some 1,900,000 clones, over 85% of which are singletons. A word on this clone: Its antigen remains unknown.

Germline V gene sequence: CDR1 SGHRS, CDR2 YFSETQ. V gave up 5 bases and J gave up 5 bases; unmatched junction bases: 8. The length of the CDR3 is 15 residues. V is TRBV5-1 and J is TRBJ1-1; 11 bases are a match to TRBD1. The sequence came from a man younger than 35 in good health. The source material was naive CD8+ T cells sorted from blood. The CDR3 region is CASRPGTGGYTEAFF. DNA for the CDR3: TGCGCCAGCAGACCCGGGACAGGGGGATATACTGAAGCTTTCTTT.